This T cell receptor beta chain is drawn from a study of early T cells in non-severe SARS-CoV-2 infection. General study points: Missing private and CD4 specificities, VDJdb matching favored anti-spike CD8 responses.

The CDR3 spans 15 residues. The germline CDR1 and CDR2 sequences are KGHSH and LQKENI. Between the trimmed V and J ends, which lost 2 bases and 5 bases, there was a span of 13 bases. Molecules of cDNA were individually given unique molecular identifiers that were attached to them. In TCRdb, the 5' RACE reads were re-called with MiXCR into one record per CDR3 protein. The sample has about 46,000 distinct CDR3 sequences; approximately 5.1% are singletons. This clonotype was picked up many times. The antigen remains undetermined. This receptor was identified in an adult who was a healthcare worker with PCR-confirmed SARS-CoV-2 infection or an uninfected control (not recorded which). The V call is TRBV18, the J call TRBJ1-5; D ambiguous. Specimen: whole blood, collected at baseline. The CDR3, as DNA: TGTGCCAGCTCACCAGTGCCACTGCAGGATCAGCCCCAGCATTTT. As protein: CASSPVPLQDQPQHF.